Following are 18 T cell receptor beta chains from one sample sequenced in a study of identical twins. TCRdb re-analysed the 5' RACE reads in MiXCR, keeping a single row per CDR3 protein. Among about 890,000 distinct CDR3 sequences listed, 12% were seen once. These sequences were also reported in another study, on yellow fever vaccine responses in identical twins.

Sequenced sample: PBMCs. These receptors came from a woman aged 18-29 years in good health.

The chain employs TRBV4-1 and TRBJ2-1; 7 bases agree with TRBD1. J lost 6 bases, V lost 6 bases, and 8 bases had no gene match. There are 14 residues in the CDR3. From germline, CDR1 is MGHRA and CDR2 YSYEKL. The CDR3 sequence is CASRLIRDSNEQFF. The DNA of the CDR3 is TGCGCCAGCAGGCTCATCCGGGACAGCAATGAGCAGTTCTTC.

The V and J genes are TRBV7-9 and TRBJ1-1, with no clear D. The CDR3 covers 13 residues. The germline V gene encodes CDR1 SEHNR and CDR2 FQNEAQ (reference sequence). V lost 6 bases and J lost 6, with 14 bases in between. The CDR3 spells CASSFQEGSEAFF. As DNA, the CDR3 is TGTGCCAGCAGTTTCCAGGAAGGTTCTGAAGCTTTCTTT.

J is TRBJ2-7 and V is TRBV6-5; 7 bases map to TRBD2. The CDR3 runs 14 residues. Germline V gene data show CDR1 as MNHEY and CDR2 as SVGAGI. J gave up 6 bases and V 5 bases, and 10 bases lay outside the gene matches. CDR3 region: CASSLRGEGPEQYF. CDR3 DNA: TGTGCCAGCAGTCTACGGGGGGAGGGCCCCGAGCAGTACTTC.

This clonotype was detected many times. The V and J genes are TRBV27 and TRBJ2-5; no reliable D call. The germline V gene encodes CDR1 MNHEY and CDR2 SMNVEV (reference sequence). The CDR3 is 12 amino acids. Trimming took off 4 bases at V and 5 bases at J, with 8 bases between the two ends. The CDR3 here is CASSSNLETQYF. The CDR3 DNA sequence: TGTGCCAGCAGTTCAAATCTGGAGACCCAGTACTTC.

This clonotype was counted only a few times. The chain recombines TRBV29-1 with TRBJ2-1; the match to TRBD2 covers 15 bases. CDR3 length: 15 amino acids. Germline V gene lookup returns CDR1 SQVTM and CDR2 ANQGSEA. With V trimmed by 7 bases and J by 4 bases, 5 bases remained unmatched. The CDR3 nucleotides are TGCAGCGGCGGGACTAGCGGGGGGAGGTACAATGAGCAGTTCTTC. This translates into CSGGTSGGRYNEQFF.

This clonotype was seen only a few times. The genes are TRBV7-2 and TRBJ2-7; TRBD2 aligns across 9 bases. Germline V gene lookup returns CDR1 SGHTA and CDR2 FQGNSA. V lost 5 bases, J lost 3 bases, and 8 bases stayed unmatched. The CDR3 loop spans 15 amino acids. CDR3 bases: TGTGCCAGCAGCGTAATAGCGGGAGAAATCTACGAGCAGTACTTC. Its translation: CASSVIAGEIYEQYF. Combining the CDR3 with reference TRBV7-2 and TRBJ2-7 gives the whole variable domain GAGVSQSPSNKVTEKGKDVELRCDPISGHTALYWYRQSLGQGLEFLIYFQGNSAPDKSGLPSDRFSAERTGGSVSTLTIQRTQQEDSAVYLCASSVIAGEIYEQYFGPGTRLTVT.

The rearrangement links TRBV20-1 to TRBJ2-5; tentative D call: TRBD2 (5 bases). CDR3 size: 16 residues. Trimming took 2 bases from V and 4 from J, leaving 20 bases between them. Germline assignment: CDR1 DFQATT and CDR2 SNEGSKA (reference sequence). CDR3 sequence: CSARRSEGPLGETQYF. The CDR3 coding sequence is TGCAGTGCTAGAAGGTCTGAGGGCCCATTGGGAGAGACCCAGTACTTC.

Many counts were recorded for this clonotype. The chain couples TRBV28 to TRBJ2-5; the D gene is possibly TRBD1 (5 bases). Germline CDR1 reads MDHEN; CDR2 reads SYDVKM. V was cut by 1 base and J by 3 bases, with 9 bases left in between. This CDR3 comprises 14 residues. The CDR3 spells CASSLLNRKETQYF. In DNA, the CDR3 is TGTGCCAGCAGTTTATTGAACAGGAAAGAGACCCAGTACTTC.

This clonotype was counted only a few times. V gene TRBV2 combines with J gene TRBJ2-7; D call uncertain. Germline V CDR1 and CDR2: SNHLY, FYNNEI. With 10 bases removed from V and 5 bases from J, the gap between germline ends came to 15 bases. The CDR3 is 12 amino acids. The CDR3 is CATRATRDEQYV. The CDR3 nucleotides are TGTGCCACCCGGGCTACAAGGGACGAGCAGTACGTC.

CDR3 loop: CASSHSTGTGVPGSTEAFF. The CDR3 DNA follows: TGTGCCAGCAGCCACTCCACCGGGACAGGGGTTCCGGGTAGCACTGAAGCTTTCTTT. The V and J genes are TRBV7-6 and TRBJ1-1, with 10 bases identical to TRBD1. The trim removed 5 bases at V and 4 bases at J, leaving 19 bases unmatched. The CDR3 is 19 amino acids. Per germline, CDR1 SGHVS and CDR2 FNYEAQ.

Many counts were recorded for this clonotype. The V gene is TRBV6-2 or TRBV6-3, the J gene TRBJ2-5; D call uncertain. This CDR3 has 11 amino acids. V was cut by 2 bases and J by 3 bases, with 1 base left in between. From germline, CDR1 is MNHEY and CDR2 SVGEGT. The CDR3 region has the DNA TGTGCCAGCAGTTACAAAGAGACCCAGTACTTC. Protein: CASSYKETQYF.

J is TRBJ2-1 and V is TRBV7-9; tentatively, D is TRBD1 or TRBD2 (5 bases each). CDR1 is SEHNR, CDR2 FQNEAQ, per germline (reference sequence). V was clipped by 5 bases and J by 5 bases, with 10 bases between them. The CDR3 runs to 13 residues. CDR3 loop: CASSAVGHNEQFF. In DNA form, the CDR3 reads TGTGCCAGCAGCGCCGTGGGACACAATGAGCAGTTCTTC.

The V gene is TRBV20-1, the J gene TRBJ1-5; D call uncertain. The germline V and J ends were trimmed by 6 bases and 4 bases, with 13 bases remaining between them. This CDR3 spans 13 amino acids. Germline loops: CDR1 DFQATT, CDR2 SNEGSKA (reference sequence). DNA for the CDR3: TGCAGTGCGGGGATACGGTGGAATCAGCCCCAGCATTTT. Its translation is CSAGIRWNQPQHF.

The genes are TRBV28 and TRBJ1-4; D is ambiguous. V lost 7 bases to trimming and J lost 0 bases, with 9 bases between them. There are 14 residues in the CDR3. Germline V gene lookup returns CDR1 MDHEN and CDR2 SYDVKM. The CDR3 bases are TGTGCCAGCACAGAGCATACAACTAATGAAAAACTGTTTTTT. Protein sequence: CASTEHTTNEKLFF.

The V gene is TRBV7-8, the J gene TRBJ2-3; 8 bases align to TRBD1. This CDR3 has 17 amino acids. Germline V lookup: CDR1 SGHVS, CDR2 FQNEAQ. The V and J ends lost 3 bases and 5 bases, in that order; junction bases with no gene match: 13. The CDR3 coding sequence is TGTGCCAGCAGCTTCATCCGGGTTCAGGGGGCCGGAGATACGCAGTATTTT. It specifies CASSFIRVQGAGDTQYF.

This clonotype was detected ten times or more. CDR3 nucleotides: TGCGCCAGCAGCTTCCGGACTAGCGGGGTTAGGGGTGAGCAGTTCTTC. Protein: CASSFRTSGVRGEQFF. The chain recombines TRBV5-1 with TRBJ2-1; TRBD2 matches at 12 bases. With 2 bases clipped from V and 9 bases from J, the junction kept 9 bases outside the gene matches. Looked up from germline, CDR1 is SGHRS and CDR2 is YFSETQ. This CDR3 comprises 16 residues.

V and J are TRBV27 and TRBJ1-1, with 7 bases that match TRBD1. V lost 6 bases to trimming and J lost 1 base; unmatched junction nucleotides: 8. This CDR3 is 15 amino acids long. Germline CDR1 MNHEY, CDR2 SMNVEV (reference sequence). CDR3 bases: TGTGCCAGCAGGGACAGGTGGGTGTCGAACACTGAAGCTTTCTTT. It specifies CASRDRWVSNTEAFF.

The DNA for the CDR3 is TGTGCCAGCAGTTTCATGACTAGCGGGAGCCCCAATGAGCAGTTCTTC. Residues: CASSFMTSGSPNEQFF. V and J are TRBV6-2 or TRBV6-3 and TRBJ2-1, with 12 bases identical to TRBD2. Trimming at V came to 4 bases and at J to 6 bases, leaving 7 bases not matched to a gene. The germline CDR1 and CDR2 sequences are MNHEY and SVGEGT. CDR3 length: 16 residues.